One sample yielded the 26 T cell receptor beta chains listed below, sequenced in a study of cytomegalovirus exposure and HLA in healthy donors. Generated by immunoSEQ multiplex PCR, the TCRdb table keeps only in-frame clones and is missing some. The sample yields some 130,000 clones, approximately 84% seen once. Material: PBMCs. Receptors originate from a man aged 25 to 40 in good health and CMV-seropositive.

This clone was counted a single time. The J gene is TRBJ2-7, the V gene TRBV7-8, with TRBD1 matching 7 bases. Germline V gives CDR1 SGHVS, CDR2 FQNEAQ. This CDR3 has 15 residues. Germline trimming cut 4 bases from V and 0 bases from J; bases unmatched to any gene: 6. The CDR3 sequence is CASSSRDSDSYEQYF. The CDR3 nucleotides are TGTGCCAGCAGCTCCCGGGACAGCGACTCCTACGAGCAGTACTTC.

V gene TRBV19 combines with J gene TRBJ1-2, with D possibly matching TRBD1 (5 bases). V was trimmed by 7 bases and J by 4 bases, leaving 16 bases between them. The CDR3 loop spans 14 amino acids. CDR1 is LNHDA and CDR2 is SQIVND in the germline V gene (reference sequence). The DNA for the CDR3 is TGTGCCAGTACCCCCCGGAGGGGAGGCTATGGCTACACCTTC. Protein: CASTPRRGGYGYTF. Filled out from reference TRBV19 and TRBJ1-2, the complete variable domain reads DGGITQSPKYLFRKEGQNVTLSCEQNLNHDAMYWYRQDPGQGLRLIYYSQIVNDFQKGDIAEGYSVSREKKESFPLTVTSAQKNPTAFYLCASTPRRGGYGYTFGSGTRLTVV.

The chain carries TRBV7-2 and TRBJ1-4; 7 bases fit TRBD1. J lost 10 bases, V lost 2 bases, and 7 bases had no gene match. The CDR3 has 14 residues. CDR1 is SGHTA, CDR2 FQGNSA, per germline. The CDR3 DNA is TGTGCCAGCAGCTTACAAGACAGGGACGTAAAACTGTTTTTT. Protein product: CASSLQDRDVKLFF.

The chain recombines TRBV27 with TRBJ2-6; 7 bases map to TRBD1. Germline lookup yields CDR1 MNHEY and CDR2 SMNVEV (reference sequence). The CDR3 contains 16 residues. With V trimmed by 6 bases and J by 2 bases, 7 bases remained unmatched. CDR3 DNA sequence: TGTGCCAGCAGCCGACAGGGTAGTGCTGGGGCCAACGTCCTGACTTTC. Translating gives CASSRQGSAGANVLTF.

The rearrangement joins TRBV5-1 to TRBJ2-2; D not certain. Trimming shortened V by 0 bases and J by 4 bases, and 7 bases separated the two germline ends. Germline V gene lookup returns CDR1 SGHRS and CDR2 YFSETQ. The CDR3 runs to 14 residues. For the CDR3, the DNA is TGCGCCAGCAGCTTGGGGCTTCCCACCGGGGAGCTGTTTTTT. Its translation is CASSLGLPTGELFF.

The gene calls are TRBV5-1 and TRBJ1-4; tentative D call: TRBD1 (6 bases). Per the germline V gene, CDR1 is SGHRS and CDR2 is YFSETQ. V lost 4 bases to trimming and J lost 5 bases, with 12 bases between them. This CDR3 contains 14 residues. CDR3 residues: CASSPQGLNEKLFF. DNA of the CDR3: TGCGCCAGCAGCCCACAGGGTCTAAATGAAAAACTGTTTTTT.

The CDR3 DNA reads TGTGCCAGCAGCCGCCCCCGGGACAGATTGAACACTGAAGCTTTCTTT. Protein sequence: CASSRPRDRLNTEAFF. The V and J genes are TRBV4-2 and TRBJ1-1, with TRBD1 matching 7 bases. In germline, CDR1 is LGHNA, CDR2 YNFKEQ. This CDR3 has 16 residues. V lost 4 bases, J lost 0 bases, and 8 bases stayed unmatched.

This clone showed up just a few times. The V and J genes are TRBV6-6 and TRBJ2-7; D gene ambiguous. The length of the CDR3 is 16 residues. Germline assignment: CDR1 MNHNY and CDR2 SVGAGI (reference sequence). Trimming took 0 bases from V and 0 from J, leaving 12 bases between them. This chain's CDR3 is CASSYSILSGSYEQYF. The CDR3 bases are TGTGCCAGCAGTTACTCGATCCTTTCGGGCTCCTACGAGCAGTACTTC.

This clone was picked up many times. The CDR3 region has the DNA TGTGCCAGCAGCTTGACAGGGAACACTGAAGCTTTCTTT. It specifies CASSLTGNTEAFF. This sequence joins TRBV5-6 and TRBJ1-1; weak D call: TRBD1 (5 bases). This CDR3 contains 13 residues. Germline CDR1 and CDR2: SGHDT and YYEEEE. Trimming cost V 1 base and J 1 base, with 5 bases left between them.

This clone was observed a single time. The rearrangement uses TRBV2 and TRBJ2-5, with TRBD2 matching over 9 bases. The CDR3 has 15 amino acids. J gave up 5 bases and V 7 bases, and 11 bases lay outside the gene matches. Germline V lookup: CDR1 SNHLY, CDR2 FYNNEI. The CDR3 sequence: CASKEGGRAIETQYF. The DNA for the CDR3 is TGTGCCAGCAAGGAGGGCGGGAGGGCCATTGAGACCCAGTACTTC.

The chain recombines TRBV4-2 with TRBJ1-2, with a tentative D call TRBD1 (6 bases). The CDR3 extends over 14 amino acids. CDR1 LGHNA and CDR2 YNFKEQ come from the germline V gene. V was clipped by 1 base and J by 4 bases, with 10 bases between them. This CDR3 reads CASSQGKGGYGYTF. The CDR3 DNA is TGTGCCAGCAGCCAAGGGAAAGGGGGCTATGGCTACACCTTC.

The rearrangement links TRBV29-1 to TRBJ2-7, with 10 positions matching TRBD2. CDR1 SQVTM and CDR2 ANQGSEA come from the germline V gene. The V and J ends lost 1 base and 4 bases, in that order; junction bases with no gene match: 4. This CDR3 is 14 amino acids long. The CDR3 spells CSVEVAGGTYEQYF. The CDR3 DNA sequence: TGCAGCGTTGAAGTAGCGGGAGGAACTTACGAGCAGTACTTC.

The V gene is TRBV18, the J gene TRBJ1-1, with 12 bases fitting TRBD1. J gave up 1 base and V 4 bases, and 10 bases lay outside the gene matches. Germline V CDR1 and CDR2: KGHSH, LQKENI. This CDR3 comprises 18 residues. CDR3 sequence reads: CASSRTGTGGSANTEAFF. As DNA, the CDR3 is TGTGCCAGCTCACGTACCGGGACAGGGGGCTCTGCGAACACTGAAGCTTTCTTT.

The chain links TRBV27 to TRBJ1-1, with D maybe TRBD1 (6 bases). In germline, CDR1 is MNHEY, CDR2 SMNVEV (reference sequence). The CDR3 length is 14 residues. The V end lost 5 bases, the J end lost 1 base, and 11 bases lay between the germline ends. The CDR3 is CASSRADRNTEAFF. The CDR3 DNA reads TGTGCCAGCAGTCGTGCGGACAGGAACACTGAAGCTTTCTTT.

The V gene is TRBV10-1, the J gene TRBJ2-2, with 13 nucleotides matching TRBD2. The CDR3 extends over 16 amino acids. V dropped 2 bases and J dropped 7; count of bases not matched to a gene: 4. Looked up from germline, CDR1 is WNHNN and CDR2 is SYGVQD (reference sequence). As DNA, the CDR3 is TGCGCCAGCAGTGAGACTAGCGGGGGGGCCTTCGGGGAGCTGTTTTTT. This gives the protein CASSETSGGAFGELFF.

The chain couples TRBV5-6 to TRBJ1-2, with 8 positions matching TRBD1. The J segment lost 1 base and the V segment lost 4 bases, leaving 9 bases of the junction unmatched. CDR3 size: 16 residues. Germline V gene sequence: CDR1 SGHDT, CDR2 YYEEEE. The CDR3 here is CASSLTPGQGNYGYTF. CDR3 coding DNA: TGTGCCAGCAGCCTCACCCCAGGACAGGGTAACTATGGCTACACCTTC.

Ten or more counts support this clone. This rearrangement joins TRBV7-9 to TRBJ1-4; 12 bases are shared with TRBD1. Unmatched junction bases numbered 4, after V lost 0 bases and J lost 8 bases. The CDR3 consists of 16 residues. Germline V gives CDR1 SEHNR, CDR2 FQNEAQ (reference sequence). CDR3 protein: CASSLAGTGGAEKLFF. The CDR3 region has the DNA TGTGCCAGCAGCTTAGCGGGGACAGGGGGCGCCGAAAAACTGTTTTTT.

This rearrangement joins TRBV5-4 to TRBJ2-1; 7 nucleotides line up with TRBD2. Trimming at V came to 5 bases and at J to 7 bases, leaving 9 bases not matched to a gene. This CDR3 spans 14 amino acids. Germline CDR1 reads SGHNT; CDR2 reads YYREEE (reference sequence). In DNA, the CDR3 is TGTGCCAGCAGATCTCGCGGGAGAGCAAATGAGCAGTTCTTC. Translated: CASRSRGRANEQFF.

This clone is a singleton in its sample. The V gene is TRBV19, the J gene TRBJ1-5, with 9 bases that match TRBD1. The CDR3 sequence is 13 residues long. CDR1 LNHDA and CDR2 SQIVND come from the germline V gene (reference sequence). V was pared by 6 bases and J by 6 bases, with 3 bases of the junction left unmatched. DNA for the CDR3: TGTGCCAGTAGGGGACAGGGAACTCAGCCCCAGCATTTT. Its translation: CASRGQGTQPQHF.

The CDR3 is CASSLNRAEAFF. DNA of the CDR3: TGTGCCAGCAGCTTAAACAGGGCTGAAGCTTTCTTT. The V gene is TRBV7-2, the J gene TRBJ1-1, with D possibly matching TRBD1 (6 bases). The CDR3 has 12 residues. CDR1 SGHTA and CDR2 FQGNSA come from the germline V gene. Trimming stripped 2 bases from V and 6 bases from J, with 7 bases between.

This chain connects TRBV4-1 to TRBJ1-4; D ambiguous. Trimming stripped 0 bases from V and 0 bases from J, with 20 bases between. Germline CDR1 MGHRA, CDR2 YSYEKL. This CDR3 region has 20 residues. The CDR3 region is CASSQDTLDGSLATNEKLFF. DNA for the CDR3: TGCGCCAGCAGCCAAGATACTTTGGACGGGAGCCTAGCAACTAATGAAAAACTGTTTTTT.

The gene calls are TRBV27 and TRBJ1-5; D may be TRBD1 (5 bases). Trimming removed 6 bases from V and 5 bases from J, with 17 bases in between. Germline V CDR1 and CDR2: MNHEY, SMNVEV (reference sequence). The CDR3 is 15 amino acids. CDR3 sequence: CASSQSDKGDQPQHF. The CDR3 coding sequence is TGTGCCAGCAGCCAATCCGACAAAGGGGATCAGCCCCAGCATTTT.

The V gene is TRBV30, the J gene TRBJ2-3; D is uncertain. Deletions cut 5 bases from V and 2 bases from J, with 11 bases between. Per germline, CDR1 GTSNPN and CDR2 SVGIG (reference sequence). This CDR3 has 13 residues. In DNA form, the CDR3 reads TGTGCCTGGCGCACAGCTTCCACAGATACGCAGTATTTT. This translates into CAWRTASTDTQYF.

This clone was counted once. The chain carries TRBV5-1 and TRBJ2-3; possible D gene TRBD2, 6 bases. The V gene lost 0 bases and the J gene lost 0 bases, with 14 bases spanning the gap. Per germline, CDR1 SGHRS and CDR2 YFSETQ. CDR3 length: 17 residues. The CDR3 DNA is TGCGCCAGCAGCTTGGCTCGCGGCGGGACTAGCACAGATACGCAGTATTTT. It yields the protein CASSLARGGTSTDTQYF.

The chain is built from TRBV15 and TRBJ1-3; no reliable D call. The germline CDR1 and CDR2 sequences are LNHNV and YYDKDF (reference sequence). V lost 0 bases and J lost 7, with 13 bases in between. This CDR3 contains 15 residues. CDR3 region: CATSRDKHPGNTIYF. CDR3 nucleotide sequence: TGTGCCACCAGCAGAGATAAGCATCCGGGGAACACCATATATTTT.

This sequence joins TRBV13 and TRBJ1-5; 9 positions match TRBD1. This CDR3 is built from 18 residues. Germline loops: CDR1 PRHDT, CDR2 FYEKMQ (reference sequence). V dropped 0 bases and J dropped 6; count of bases not matched to a gene: 12. The CDR3 region has the DNA TGTGCCAGCAGCTTAGGCCGAGGGGGACAGGGTTCGGGTCAGCCCCAGCATTTT. The encoded protein is CASSLGRGGQGSGQPQHF.